This T cell receptor (beta chain) was identified in a study of blood T cell repertoires in COVID-19. J lost 5 bases, V lost 1 base, and 5 bases had no gene match. CDR1 and CDR2 (germline): SGHTA, FQGNSA. The CDR3 runs to 15 residues. Profiling relied on immunoSEQ multiplex PCR, and the TCRdb table lists in-frame clones only, not all of them. The sample carries about 180,000 clones, roughly 88% recorded once. The chain recombines TRBV7-2 with TRBJ2-5; 9 positions match TRBD2. This receptor was identified in a young woman who had recovered from COVID-19. Sequenced material: PBMCs or T cells enriched from blood (not recorded which). The DNA for the CDR3 is TGTGCCAGCAGCTTAGGCGGGGGGGCCTGGGAGACCCAGTACTTC. Amino acids: CASSLGGGAWETQYF. Filled out from reference TRBV7-2 and TRBJ2-5, the complete variable domain reads GAGVSQSPSNKVTEKGKDVELRCDPISGHTALYWYRQSLGQGLEFLIYFQGNSAPDKSGLPSDRFSAERTGGSVSTLTIQRTQQEDSAVYLCASSLGGGAWETQYFGPGTRLLVL.